A selection of T cell receptor beta chains follows, all from one sample in a study of shared clonotypes between healthy human individuals. The repertoire was sequenced with immunoSEQ multiplex PCR; TCRdb's copy has only in-frame clones and lacks some. This sample has more than 450,000 clones, with around 79% found just once. The sequencing input was PBMCs. Source of these receptors: a woman between 40 and 50 years old in good health. Some clones in this sample may be carry-over from other donors' samples. CDR3s include the opening cysteine and the closing phenylalanine or tryptophan. D genes are given only for firm matches. Only some rows state a clone size, as once, few, many or a class for expanded clones.

15	TRBV5-4	TRBJ1-2	.	.	CASSLVGGPTYGYTF
15	TRBV27	TRBJ2-7	.	TRBD1	CASSFYPGQGAEQYF
15	TRBV7-2	TRBJ1-4	few	.	CASSLVAGEDEKLFF
15	TRBV6-6	TRBJ1-1	.	TRBD1	CASSYSRFWTGEAFF
11	TRBV15	TRBJ1-1	.	.	CATEQGSRAFF
9	TRBV20-1	TRBJ1-2	once	.	CSATPGYTF
15	TRBV7-9	TRBJ2-1	.	.	CASSLWVAGDNEQFF
13	TRBV6-1	TRBJ2-7	.	.	CASKVGGNDEQYF
15	TRBV27	TRBJ2-3	few	.	CASRRAGRDTDTQYF
14	TRBV28	TRBJ1-5	.	TRBD1	CASSSTGANQPQHF
12	TRBV7-9	TRBJ1-1	few	.	CASSPYEAEAFF
13	TRBV25-1	TRBJ1-1	few	.	CASSVNVNTEAFF
18	TRBV25-1	TRBJ2-1	.	.	CASSEYWGGTHSYNEQFF
18	TRBV19	TRBJ2-4	.	TRBD2	CASSRPGLAGGAKNIQYF
12	TRBV27	TRBJ1-2	.	.	CASRGDNYGYTF
15	TRBV27	TRBJ1-3	.	.	CASAPRGGRGNTIYF
14	TRBV11-2	TRBJ2-1	.	TRBD2	CASSLRLADNEQFF
15	TRBV5-1	TRBJ2-3	.	TRBD2	CASSLGTSGLVTQYF
14	TRBV18	TRBJ2-7	few	.	CASSERSGSYEQYF
14	TRBV7-6	TRBJ2-2	few	.	CASSPLSGTGELFF
14	TRBV28	TRBJ1-1	.	TRBD1	CASSFLGTEVRAFF
14	TRBV30	.	.	.	CAWSVGGSSYEQYF
17	TRBV5-6	TRBJ2-7	.	TRBD2	CASTRIAGAAHPHEQYF
14	TRBV5-1	TRBJ1-1	.	.	CASSLRGRNTEAFF
14	TRBV28	TRBJ1-2	few	TRBD1	CASRIRTGSYGYTF
13	TRBV5-1	TRBJ2-7	.	.	CASSYRGKGEQYF
13	TRBV28	TRBJ1-2	once	.	CASRTNLNYGYTF
15	TRBV28	TRBJ2-7	.	TRBD1	CASSLIPRTGYEQYF
16	TRBV28	TRBJ1-4	.	.	CASITTSQATNEKLFF
17	TRBV7-9	TRBJ1-2	.	.	CASSPNLRLVTLEGYTF
12	TRBV6-5	TRBJ2-3	.	.	CASGRIVETQYF
15	TRBV19	TRBJ2-7	few	.	CASSQGPLRSYEQYF